Ten or more counts support the clone carrying this T cell receptor (beta chain). This specimen belongs to a study of regulatory T cells in long-lasting Graves disease. Time point specified: newly diagnosed GD, antithyroid drugs for less than 3 months. PBMC-derived RNA was used for the TCR library. Germline assignment: CDR1 DFQATT and CDR2 SNEGSKA (reference sequence). The CDR3 is 14 amino acids. Trimming removed 0 bases from V and 0 bases from J, with 6 bases in between. Combining iRepertoire HTBI primers with Arm-PCR of CDR3 regions, the authors built TCR beta libraries. TCRdb itself ran the multiplex PCR reads through MiXCR, one entry per CDR3 protein. This table holds 360,000 or so distinct CDR3 sequences, roughly 15% found once. These same data were also listed under a study on T cells in Graves' hyperthyroidism and ophthalmopathy. Per that paper: TCR CDR3 regions were first amplified by RT-PCR with HTBI primers. In simple terms, a model built on 13 V-J features told ophthalmopathy apart from stable hyperthyroidism.

This material consisted of peripheral blood mononuclear cells (PBMCs), taken at new diagnosis, from a patient treated with antithyroid drugs. The chain carries TRBV20-1 and TRBJ1-5; D is uncertain. This clonotype was sampled from a woman younger than 30 with Graves disease. The DNA of the CDR3 is TGCAGTGCTAGAGATCAGAATAGCAATCAGCCCCAGCATTTT. Protein: CSARDQNSNQPQHF.